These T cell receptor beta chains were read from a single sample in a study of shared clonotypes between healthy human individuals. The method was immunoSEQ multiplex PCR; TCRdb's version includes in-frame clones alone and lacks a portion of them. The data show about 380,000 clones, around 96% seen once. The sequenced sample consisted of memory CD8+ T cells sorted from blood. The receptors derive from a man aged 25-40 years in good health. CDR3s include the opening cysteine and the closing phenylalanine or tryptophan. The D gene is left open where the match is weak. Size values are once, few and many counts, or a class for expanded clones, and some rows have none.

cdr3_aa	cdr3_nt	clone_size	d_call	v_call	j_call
CAWSSDNYEQYF	TGTGCCTGGAGTAGCGATAACTACGAGCAGTACTTC	-	-	TRBV30	TRBJ2-7
CASSPKGVSGANVLTF	TGTGCCAGCAGCCCCAAGGGAGTGTCTGGGGCCAACGTCCTGACTTTC	-	-	TRBV7-9	TRBJ2-6
CASSEMNTEAFF	TGTGCCAGCAGCGAGATGAACACTGAAGCTTTCTTT	-	-	TRBV7-9	TRBJ1-1
CASSLAGGRGNQPQHF	TGTGCCAGCAGCTTAGCGGGGGGGCGCGGCAATCAGCCCCAGCATTTT	-	-	TRBV7-2	TRBJ1-5
CASSVVANEQFF	TGTGCCAGCAGCGTAGTAGCGAATGAGCAGTTCTTC	-	-	TRBV9	TRBJ2-1
CASSLVSGGTFF	TGTGCCAGCAGCTTAGTATCCGGAGGGACATTCTTC	once	-	TRBV7-9	TRBJ2-1
CASHLRGTGALHF	TGTGCCAGTCATCTCCGTGGGACCGGTGCCCTCCACTTT	-	-	TRBV19	TRBJ1-6
CASSARLVIPDNEQFF	TGTGCCAGCAGCGCCAGACTCGTTATCCCGGACAATGAGCAGTTCTTC	-	-	TRBV9	TRBJ2-1
CASSVRAGGSTGELFF	TGTGCCAGCAGTGTGCGGGCGGGAGGAAGCACCGGGGAGCTGTTTTTT	-	TRBD2	TRBV25-1	TRBJ2-2
CASSIRQSRYEQYF	TGTGCCAGCAGCATCCGACAGTCCCGCTACGAGCAGTACTTC	-	-	TRBV7-2	TRBJ2-7
CASSWRHTEAFF	TGTGCCAGCAGCTGGAGGCACACTGAAGCTTTCTTT	-	-	TRBV6-1	TRBJ1-1
CASSPRTSGRMYEQFF	TGCGCCAGCAGCCCCCGGACTAGCGGGAGGATGTATGAGCAGTTCTTC	-	TRBD2	TRBV4-1	TRBJ2-1
CASSVRTGPYEQYF	TGCGCCAGCAGCGTCAGGACAGGGCCCTACGAGCAGTACTTC	-	TRBD1	TRBV5-1	TRBJ2-7
CASRQTYEQYF	TGTGCCAGCAGGCAGACCTACGAGCAGTACTTC	-	-	TRBV25-1	TRBJ2-7
CASSLGDRGQETQYF	TGCGCCAGCAGCTTGGGGGACAGGGGGCAAGAGACCCAGTACTTC	-	TRBD1	TRBV5-1	TRBJ2-5
CASSLSYRKGNTIYF	TGTGCCAGCAGTTTATCTTACAGGAAGGGAAACACCATATATTTT	-	-	TRBV27	TRBJ1-3
CASSLAQGVRDEQFF	TGTGCCAGCAGCTTGGCGCAGGGGGTCAGGGATGAGCAGTTCTTC	once	TRBD1	TRBV5-5	TRBJ2-1
CASSPRKREGRQGADF	TGTGCCAGCAGCCCACGGAAGCGGGAGGGCCGCCAAGGCGCGGATTTT	-	TRBD2	TRBV28	TRBJ2-3
CASSQTPGTGGQETQYF	TGTGCCAGCAGCCAAACCCCCGGGACAGGGGGCCAAGAGACCCAGTACTTC	-	TRBD1	TRBV9	TRBJ2-5
CASSLLGANTGELFF	TGTGCCAGCAGTTTATTAGGTGCGAACACCGGGGAGCTGTTTTTT	once	-	TRBV28	TRBJ2-2
CASSPGLEQYF	TGTGCCAGCAGCCCTGGTCTCGAGCAGTACTTC	-	-	TRBV6-6	TRBJ2-7
CASSLGTGAQPQHF	TGTGCCAGCAGTCTAGGGACAGGAGCTCAGCCCCAGCATTTT	once	TRBD1	TRBV27	TRBJ1-5
CASSYGPNEKLFF	TGTGCCAGCAGTTACGGACCTAATGAAAAACTGTTTTTT	-	-	TRBV7-2	TRBJ1-4
CSVEKARGGGNIQYF	TGCAGCGTTGAGAAGGCCCGGGGAGGTGGAAACATTCAGTACTTC	-	-	TRBV29-1	TRBJ2-4
CASSFYYTDTQYF	TGTGCCAGCAGCTTTTACTACACAGATACGCAGTATTTT	-	-	TRBV7-8	TRBJ2-3
CARDTLTGELFF	TGTGCCAGGGACACACTCACCGGGGAGCTGTTTTTT	-	-	TRBV2	TRBJ2-2
CASSESRGTGGYEQYF	TGCGCCAGCAGTGAGTCGAGAGGGACAGGGGGCTACGAGCAGTACTTC	-	TRBD1	TRBV10-1	TRBJ2-7
CASSQARQGSSYNSPLHF	TGTGCCAGCAGCCAAGCGAGACAGGGGAGCTCCTATAATTCACCCCTCCACTTT	-	TRBD1	TRBV14	TRBJ1-6
CASSLSFPGAGELFF	TGTGCCAGCAGCTTATCGTTTCCGGGCGCCGGGGAGCTGTTTTTT	once	-	TRBV7-3	TRBJ2-2
CASSPPWTATFEATNEKLFF	TGCGCCAGCAGCCCCCCTTGGACAGCAACCTTCGAAGCAACTAATGAAAAACTGTTTTTT	-	-	TRBV4-1	TRBJ1-4
CASSLVQRSRGANVLTF	TGTGCCAGCAGCTTAGTGCAGAGGTCGCGCGGGGCCAACGTCCTGACTTTC	-	-	TRBV7-9	TRBJ2-6
CASSPAPSGSYEQYF	TGTGCCAGCAGCCCCGCTCCTAGCGGGAGCTACGAGCAGTACTTC	once	TRBD2	TRBV11-2	TRBJ2-7
CASSMSSGPYEQYF	TGTGCCAGTAGTATGTCTAGCGGGCCCTACGAGCAGTACTTC	-	TRBD2	TRBV19	TRBJ2-7
CASSLQRASTDTQYF	TGTGCCAGCAGTCTCCAGCGCGCTAGCACAGATACGCAGTATTTT	-	-	TRBV2	TRBJ2-3
CASSLAVGVRTDTQYF	TGTGCCAGCAGCTTAGCGGTAGGGGTCCGCACAGATACGCAGTATTTT	-	-	TRBV7-2	TRBJ2-3
CASSKLSGTRPTDTQYF	TGTGCCAGCAGCAAACTGAGCGGGACTAGACCCACAGATACGCAGTATTTT	-	-	TRBV21-1	TRBJ2-3
CASTYRVEKLFF	TGTGCCAGCACTTACAGGGTGGAAAAACTGTTTTTT	-	-	TRBV2	TRBJ1-4
CASSPKRGDTEAFF	TGTGCCAGCTCACCAAAAAGGGGGGACACTGAAGCTTTCTTT	-	-	TRBV18	TRBJ1-1
CASSELAKNIQYF	TGTGCCAGCAGTGAACTAGCCAAAAACATTCAGTACTTC	-	-	TRBV6-1	TRBJ2-4
CASSLGQIDYGYTF	TGTGCCAGCAGCTTAGGGCAGATCGACTATGGCTACACCTTC	-	-	TRBV5-4	TRBJ1-2
CASSLTLGQGPSPLHF	TGTGCCAGCAGCTTAACCCTCGGGCAGGGGCCTTCACCCCTCCACTTT	once	-	TRBV7-9	TRBJ1-6
CASSRGVEQGYEQYF	TGCGCCAGCAGCCGAGGGGTGGAACAGGGTTACGAGCAGTACTTC	-	-	TRBV23-1	TRBJ2-7
CASSQEGQGASGQPQHF	TGCGCCAGCAGCCAAGAGGGACAGGGGGCGAGTGGACAGCCCCAGCATTTT	-	TRBD1	TRBV4-1	TRBJ1-5
CASSLGASGPYEQYF	TGTGCCAGCAGCTTAGGGGCTAGCGGACCCTACGAGCAGTACTTC	-	TRBD2	TRBV7-9	TRBJ2-7
CASSLGTSGEDTQYF	TGTGCCAGCAGCTTAGGGACTAGCGGGGAAGATACGCAGTATTTT	-	TRBD2	TRBV7-3	TRBJ2-3
CARGTSGSANTGELFF	TGCGCCAGAGGGACTAGCGGTTCAGCGAACACCGGGGAGCTGTTTTTT	-	TRBD2	TRBV23-1	TRBJ2-2
CASSYGGSQKVYEQYF	TGTGCCAGCAGTTACGGGGGATCCCAGAAAGTCTACGAGCAGTACTTC	-	-	TRBV6-6	TRBJ2-7
CASSPGPLYTDTQYF	TGTGCCAGCAGCCCTGGACCTCTGTATACAGATACGCAGTATTTT	-	-	TRBV7-3	TRBJ2-3
CASSLMDRGYGYTF	TGTGCCAGCAGCCTAATGGACAGGGGCTATGGCTACACCTTC	-	TRBD1	TRBV28	TRBJ1-2
CASRRPGWGTEAFF	TGTGCCAGCAGAAGACCGGGCTGGGGCACTGAAGCTTTCTTT	-	-	TRBV6-5	TRBJ1-1
CASRRPGLSNEKLFF	TGTGCCAGCAGAAGGCCGGGACTGAGTAATGAAAAACTGTTTTTT	once	-	TRBV7-9	TRBJ1-4
CASSDTEAFF	TGCGCCAGCAGCGACACTGAAGCTTTCTTT	-	-	TRBV23-1	TRBJ1-1
CASSVGSAYEQYF	TGTGCCAGCAGCGTAGGTAGCGCCTACGAGCAGTACTTC	-	-	TRBV9	TRBJ2-7